These T cell receptor beta chains were read from a single sample in a study of T cells after yellow fever vaccination. TCRdb recomputed calls from the 5' RACE reads with MiXCR, one row per CDR3 protein. This sample has around 610,000 distinct CDR3 sequences, with roughly 14% found just once. Here the sequenced sample was PBMCs, taken on the day of the yellow fever booster vaccination. The receptors come from a man younger than 40 who received the YFV17D yellow fever vaccine. CDR3s include the opening cysteine and the closing phenylalanine or tryptophan. Each record gives: clone size, J gene, V gene, D gene, CDR3 DNA, CDR3 protein. A D gene is named only where the DNA matches it firmly. Only part of the rows carry a size: once, few, many, or a class if the clone is expanded.

abundance: NA
j_gene: TRBJ1-2
v_gene: TRBV20-1
d_gene: TRBD1
CDR3nt: TGCAGTGCTAAAGGACAGGCGTCTAACTATGGCTACACCTTC
CDR3aa: CSAKGQASNYGYTF

abundance: few
j_gene: TRBJ2-3
v_gene: TRBV20-1
d_gene: NA
CDR3nt: TGCAGTGCTAGACGGCCGACTGGCGCAGATACGCAGTATTTT
CDR3aa: CSARRPTGADTQYF

abundance: NA
j_gene: TRBJ1-6
v_gene: TRBV6-1
d_gene: TRBD1
CDR3nt: TGTGCCAGCAGCGTACAGGGGGCAGGGTCACCCCTCCACTTT
CDR3aa: CASSVQGAGSPLHF

abundance: few
j_gene: TRBJ1-1
v_gene: TRBV19
d_gene: TRBD1
CDR3nt: TGTGCCAGTAAACGACAGGGGAGGAACACTGAAGCTTTCTTT
CDR3aa: CASKRQGRNTEAFF

abundance: NA
j_gene: TRBJ2-7
v_gene: TRBV7-3
d_gene: TRBD1
CDR3nt: TGTGCCAGCAGCTTAACGGGACAGGGGTTTGACGAGCAGTACTTC
CDR3aa: CASSLTGQGFDEQYF

abundance: NA
j_gene: TRBJ2-3
v_gene: TRBV4-3
d_gene: TRBD2
CDR3nt: TGCGCCAGCAGCCAGCTAGCGGGAGGCGGGGGTACGCAGTATTTT
CDR3aa: CASSQLAGGGGTQYF

abundance: NA
j_gene: TRBJ2-3
v_gene: TRBV29-1
d_gene: NA
CDR3nt: TGCAGCGTTACAGGAGCGGAGGGCCCCACAGATACGCAGTATTTT
CDR3aa: CSVTGAEGPTDTQYF

abundance: few
j_gene: TRBJ2-7
v_gene: TRBV27
d_gene: NA
CDR3nt: TGTGCCAGCAGTCCATTAGATGGGAGCCTCTACGAGCAGTACTTC
CDR3aa: CASSPLDGSLYEQYF

abundance: few
j_gene: TRBJ2-7
v_gene: TRBV7-2
d_gene: TRBD2
CDR3nt: TGTGCCAGCAGCTTAGCCCCAGCGGGAGGCGGGTACGAGCAGTACTTC
CDR3aa: CASSLAPAGGGYEQYF

abundance: NA
j_gene: TRBJ2-4
v_gene: TRBV27
d_gene: NA
CDR3nt: TGTGCCAGCAGCCTATTTGGGGGAAACATTCAGTACTTC
CDR3aa: CASSLFGGNIQYF

abundance: NA
j_gene: TRBJ2-1
v_gene: TRBV6-1
d_gene: NA
CDR3nt: TGTGCCAGCACCCTAGGTGCGGGAACGGATGAGCAGTTCTTC
CDR3aa: CASTLGAGTDEQFF

abundance: NA
j_gene: TRBJ2-2
v_gene: TRBV6-2/TRBV6-3
d_gene: NA
CDR3nt: TGTGCCAGCAGTTACTCGAGGGTAGCGAACACCGGGGAGCTGTTTTTT
CDR3aa: CASSYSRVANTGELFF

abundance: NA
j_gene: TRBJ2-1
v_gene: TRBV5-1
d_gene: NA
CDR3nt: TGCGCCAGCAGCCCCGGGGACTCTAACAATGAGCAGTTCTTC
CDR3aa: CASSPGDSNNEQFF

abundance: few
j_gene: TRBJ2-1
v_gene: TRBV30
d_gene: TRBD1
CDR3nt: TGTGCCTGGAGTACAGGGGTGATATACAATGAGCAGTTCTTC
CDR3aa: CAWSTGVIYNEQFF

abundance: NA
j_gene: TRBJ2-1
v_gene: TRBV6-2/TRBV6-3
d_gene: TRBD2
CDR3nt: TGTGCCAGCAGTTACTTGACTAGCGGGAGGCTACAGAACCATGAGCAGTTCTTC
CDR3aa: CASSYLTSGRLQNHEQFF

abundance: NA
j_gene: TRBJ2-1
v_gene: TRBV24-1
d_gene: TRBD2
CDR3nt: TGTGCCACCAGTGATTCACTAGCGGCCTACAATGAGCAGTTCTTC
CDR3aa: CATSDSLAAYNEQFF

abundance: once
j_gene: TRBJ1-1
v_gene: TRBV20-1
d_gene: NA
CDR3nt: TGCAGTGCTAGAGATATGGGGGGAGGTTGGGCTGAAGCTTTCTTT
CDR3aa: CSARDMGGGWAEAFF

abundance: NA
j_gene: TRBJ2-1
v_gene: TRBV6-5
d_gene: NA
CDR3nt: TGTGCCAGCAGTTACTCCCGGGGCGCTTACAATGAGCAGTTCTTC
CDR3aa: CASSYSRGAYNEQFF

abundance: few
j_gene: TRBJ1-2
v_gene: TRBV19
d_gene: NA
CDR3nt: TGTGCCAGTAGTATGGGACTCCTGGTCCTTGGTGGCTACACCTTC
CDR3aa: CASSMGLLVLGGYTF

abundance: NA
j_gene: TRBJ2-7
v_gene: TRBV7-2
d_gene: NA
CDR3nt: TGTGCCAGCAGCTATAGGCGGAACTACGAGCAGTACTTC
CDR3aa: CASSYRRNYEQYF

abundance: few
j_gene: TRBJ2-1
v_gene: TRBV9
d_gene: NA
CDR3nt: TGTGCCAGCAGCGTAGTGGGATACACTGAGCAGTTCTTC
CDR3aa: CASSVVGYTEQFF

abundance: few
j_gene: TRBJ2-7
v_gene: TRBV5-6
d_gene: NA
CDR3nt: TGTGCCAGCAGCTTTCAGAACGGGATCTACGAGCAGTACTTC
CDR3aa: CASSFQNGIYEQYF

abundance: NA
j_gene: TRBJ2-3
v_gene: TRBV18
d_gene: NA
CDR3nt: TGTGCCAGCTCACGTTCCGACCTAGAGCTATCACCTACGCAGTATTTT
CDR3aa: CASSRSDLELSPTQYF

abundance: NA
j_gene: TRBJ2-5
v_gene: TRBV5-6
d_gene: TRBD2
CDR3nt: TGTGCCAGCAGCTTGGGGGGACTAGCTACGGAGACCCAGTACTTC
CDR3aa: CASSLGGLATETQYF

abundance: NA
j_gene: TRBJ2-7
v_gene: TRBV2
d_gene: TRBD2
CDR3nt: TGTGCCAGCAGTGCTTCTAGCGGGAGGTCCTACGAGCAGTACTTC
CDR3aa: CASSASSGRSYEQYF

abundance: few
j_gene: TRBJ2-6
v_gene: TRBV6-1
d_gene: TRBD2
CDR3nt: TGTGCCAGCAGTAAGACCACTAGCGGGAGTCTGTCGCCTGGGGCCAACGTCCTGACTTTC
CDR3aa: CASSKTTSGSLSPGANVLTF

abundance: NA
j_gene: TRBJ2-1
v_gene: TRBV20-1
d_gene: TRBD2
CDR3nt: TGCAGTGCTCCCCGGGACTACAATTCCTACAATGAGCAGTTCTTC
CDR3aa: CSAPRDYNSYNEQFF

abundance: NA
j_gene: TRBJ2-7
v_gene: TRBV18
d_gene: NA
CDR3nt: TGTGCCAGCCGGGACTCCGTGAACTACGAGCAGTACTTC
CDR3aa: CASRDSVNYEQYF

abundance: NA
j_gene: TRBJ1-1
v_gene: TRBV7-6
d_gene: NA
CDR3nt: TGTGCCAGCAGCTTACTCCGGACGGGACAAGAAGCTTTCTTT
CDR3aa: CASSLLRTGQEAFF

abundance: few
j_gene: TRBJ2-2
v_gene: TRBV18
d_gene: NA
CDR3nt: TGTGCCAGCTCACCACAGGGGAATGCCGGGGAGCTGTTTTTT
CDR3aa: CASSPQGNAGELFF

abundance: NA
j_gene: TRBJ2-2
v_gene: TRBV24-1
d_gene: TRBD2
CDR3nt: TGTGCCACCAGTGACCTAGCGGGACGGGGGACCGGGGAGCTGTTTTTT
CDR3aa: CATSDLAGRGTGELFF

abundance: few
j_gene: TRBJ2-7
v_gene: TRBV9
d_gene: TRBD2
CDR3nt: TGTGCCAGCAGCGCATTCCTCGCTAGCGGGACGGACGAGCAGTACTTC
CDR3aa: CASSAFLASGTDEQYF

abundance: few
j_gene: TRBJ2-7
v_gene: TRBV7-2
d_gene: TRBD1
CDR3nt: TGTGCCAGCAGCTTAGGGGGACAGATGGACTACGAGCAGTACTTC
CDR3aa: CASSLGGQMDYEQYF

abundance: NA
j_gene: TRBJ1-2
v_gene: TRBV27
d_gene: NA
CDR3nt: TGTGCCAGCAGGAGAGGCGGGGGGCTCTATGGCTACACCTTC
CDR3aa: CASRRGGGLYGYTF

abundance: NA
j_gene: TRBJ2-3
v_gene: TRBV10-3
d_gene: TRBD2
CDR3nt: TGTGCCATCACTATGGGGCTAGCGGGAGATACGCAGTATTTT
CDR3aa: CAITMGLAGDTQYF

abundance: few
j_gene: TRBJ2-7
v_gene: TRBV29-1
d_gene: NA
CDR3nt: TGCAGCGTTGAAACGGGAGTGTCCTACGAGCAGTACTTC
CDR3aa: CSVETGVSYEQYF

abundance: NA
j_gene: TRBJ2-7
v_gene: TRBV6-1
d_gene: TRBD2
CDR3nt: TGTGCCAGCAGCGGACTAGCGGGAGGGCCGGGCGAGCAGTACTTC
CDR3aa: CASSGLAGGPGEQYF

abundance: NA
j_gene: TRBJ2-2
v_gene: TRBV29-1
d_gene: NA
CDR3nt: TGCAGCGTTGTTAGTGAACACGGCGCCACCGGGGAGCTGTTTTTT
CDR3aa: CSVVSEHGATGELFF

abundance: few
j_gene: TRBJ1-1
v_gene: TRBV30
d_gene: TRBD1
CDR3nt: TGTGCCTGGAGCCTCCTGGGGACAGGGGGATCTTTCTTT
CDR3aa: CAWSLLGTGGSFF

abundance: few
j_gene: TRBJ1-2
v_gene: TRBV4-3
d_gene: NA
CDR3nt: TGCGCCAGCAGCCAAGTTTACGGACCTGACGGCTACACCTTC
CDR3aa: CASSQVYGPDGYTF

abundance: few
j_gene: TRBJ2-7
v_gene: TRBV6-8
d_gene: NA
CDR3nt: TGTGCCAGCAAATCGACACAGATCGAGGAGAAGAAGATGAAATACGAGCAGTACTTC
CDR3aa: CASKSTQIEEKKMKYEQYF

abundance: few
j_gene: TRBJ2-1
v_gene: TRBV20-1
d_gene: NA
CDR3nt: TGCAGTGCACCCGGGACAACCTACAATGAGCAGTTCTTC
CDR3aa: CSAPGTTYNEQFF

abundance: NA
j_gene: TRBJ2-7
v_gene: TRBV29-1
d_gene: TRBD1
CDR3nt: TGCAGCGTTGATTTACAGGGGTACGAGCAGTACTTC
CDR3aa: CSVDLQGYEQYF

abundance: NA
j_gene: TRBJ1-5
v_gene: TRBV19
d_gene: NA
CDR3nt: TGTGCCAGTAGTATAGCCCGACAAGCCCCAGGTCAGCCCCAGCATTTT
CDR3aa: CASSIARQAPGQPQHF

abundance: few
j_gene: TRBJ2-3
v_gene: TRBV7-2
d_gene: NA
CDR3nt: TGTGCCAGCTCCTCGTCCGGCATTACGCAGTATTTT
CDR3aa: CASSSSGITQYF

abundance: many
j_gene: TRBJ1-1
v_gene: TRBV29-1
d_gene: TRBD1
CDR3nt: TGCAGCGTTGGACAGGGGAGCACTGAAGCTTTCTTT
CDR3aa: CSVGQGSTEAFF

abundance: few
j_gene: TRBJ2-3
v_gene: TRBV6-1
d_gene: TRBD2
CDR3nt: TGTGCCAGCAGTCCCCGACTAGCGGGAGGGAGCACAGATACGCAGTATTTT
CDR3aa: CASSPRLAGGSTDTQYF

abundance: many
j_gene: TRBJ2-3
v_gene: TRBV5-1
d_gene: NA
CDR3nt: TGCGCCAGCAGCTTGCTGGGAGTTGGTGATACGCAGTATTTT
CDR3aa: CASSLLGVGDTQYF

abundance: few
j_gene: TRBJ1-1
v_gene: TRBV19
d_gene: TRBD1
CDR3nt: TGTGCCAGTAGTATTGGGACAGGGGTGGGCACTGAAGCTTTCTTT
CDR3aa: CASSIGTGVGTEAFF

abundance: few
j_gene: TRBJ2-5
v_gene: TRBV12-3/TRBV12-4
d_gene: NA
CDR3nt: TGTGCCAGCAGTTTGGGACTTATGTACTTC
CDR3aa: CASSLGLMYF

abundance: NA
j_gene: TRBJ2-6
v_gene: TRBV7-8
d_gene: NA
CDR3nt: TGTGCCAGCAGCTCCCACCGGGCGACGGGGGGGGCCAACGTCCTGACTTTC
CDR3aa: CASSSHRATGGANVLTF